The present T cell receptor beta chain was sequenced within a study of vaccination effects on CD4 cells after COVID-19. The wider study: Participants completed two doses of the BNT162b2 or mRNA-1273 vaccine.

CDR3 size: 12 residues. Germline V gene lookup returns CDR1 LGHNT and CDR2 FRNRAP. The ends were cut back, 7 bases at V and 7 bases at J, with 13 bases in the middle. In the ViraFEST assay, antigen-specific CD4+ clonotypes were identified by expansion after peptide-pool stimulation. Following culture for ten to eleven days, CD4+ T cells were isolated. A positive SARS-CoV-2 PCR test fell between March and December 2020. Concerning this clone: Its antigen is not identified.

TCRdb keeps only in-frame clones here, not all; method: immunoSEQ multiplex PCR. Counted here are about 37,000 clones, about two thirds occurring once; the ten biggest clones make up less than 40%. Sequencing was performed on CD4+ T cells from PBMCs cultured with a peptide pool, taken before COVID-19 vaccination. The chain combines TRBV12-5 with TRBJ1-2; a possible D gene is TRBD1 (6 bases). The clonotype comes from a human donor who had a prior SARS-CoV-2 infection. CDR3 in amino acids: CASAQDRRGYTF. The CDR3 region has the DNA TGTGCTAGTGCCCAAGACAGGCGTGGCTACACCTTC.